This paragraph reports one T cell receptor (beta chain). The source of the sample is a study of blood T cell repertoires in COVID-19. Study overall: Sites in the United States, Italy and Spain provided acute and convalescent COVID-19 samples. From T cells, B-cell-depleted T cells, or PBMCs came the material, which was cDNA or gDNA.

Per the study methods: Researchers report that nucleated cell counts were estimated from reference gene primer amplification. The method was immunoSEQ multiplex PCR; TCRdb's version includes in-frame clones alone and lacks a portion of them. The V and J calls and clone size are taken from that table; D and trimming were inferred from the DNA. The sample lists approximately 72,000 clones; almost 85% were seen once. CDR3 length equals 19 residues. With 1 base removed from V and 3 bases from J, the gap between germline ends came to 24 bases. CDR1 and CDR2 (germline): MGHRA, YSYEKL. The receptor was derived from a man aged 50-60 years with acute or convalescent COVID-19. The sequenced sample was peripheral blood. V gene TRBV4-1 combines with J gene TRBJ1-1; possible D gene TRBD1, 6 bases. CDR3 residues: CASSQGILRQASGDTEAFF. The CDR3, as DNA: TGCGCCAGCAGCCAAGGGATCTTAAGACAGGCTTCAGGGGACACTGAAGCTTTCTTT.